The 14 T cell receptor beta chains listed next were all sequenced from one sample in a study of T cell changes during pregnancy in multiple sclerosis. The method was immunoSEQ multiplex PCR; TCRdb's version includes in-frame clones alone and lacks a portion of them. The sample includes around 49,000 clones, about 90% of them seen just once. Material: peripheral blood, obtained after pregnancy. The receptors originated from a female donor in good health, enrolled as a control in a pregnancy study.

This rearrangement joins TRBV11-2 to TRBJ1-2; no reliable D call. The CDR3 sequence is 14 residues long. Trimming pared 0 bases from V and 7 bases from J, leaving 12 bases between. Germline CDR1 is SGHAT and CDR2 is FQNNGV. The CDR3 bases are TGTGCCAGCAGCTTAGAGGCAGGAGGTGGTGGCTACACCTTC. It encodes CASSLEAGGGGYTF.

The J gene is TRBJ1-3, the V gene TRBV6-5; D uncertain. This CDR3 region has 12 residues. Trimming shortened V by 4 bases and J by 4 bases, and 5 bases separated the two germline ends. Germline assignment: CDR1 MNHEY and CDR2 SVGAGI. CDR3 sequence: CASSLTGNTIYF. In DNA form, the CDR3 reads TGTGCCAGCAGTTTGACAGGAAACACCATATATTTT.

The V and J genes are TRBV28 and TRBJ1-6; 8 nucleotides match TRBD1. Germline CDR1 is MDHEN and CDR2 is SYDVKM. V shed 5 bases and J 10 bases; nucleotides not matched to a gene: 13. The length of the CDR3 is 16 residues. The DNA for the CDR3 is TGTGCCAGCAGTCTGCAACGGACAGGGTCGGAATCACCCCTCCACTTT. This gives the protein CASSLQRTGSESPLHF.

The chain joins TRBV5-1 to TRBJ1-2; TRBD1 agrees at 8 bases. Trimming took 2 bases from V and 14 from J; bases not matched to a gene: 8. The CDR3 has 12 amino acids. CDR1 is SGHRS, CDR2 YFSETQ, per germline. CDR3 amino acids: CASSFDRGMWTF. The CDR3 nucleotides read TGCGCCAGCAGCTTTGACAGGGGAATGTGGACCTTC.

V gene TRBV9 combines with J gene TRBJ1-4; tentative D call: TRBD1 (5 bases). Germline CDR1 SGDLS, CDR2 YYNGEE. CDR3 length: 12 residues. Trimming pared 6 bases from V and 10 bases from J, leaving 13 bases between. CDR3 residues: CASMGQEGKLFF. The CDR3 DNA sequence: TGTGCCAGCATGGGGCAGGAAGGAAAACTGTTTTTT.

This chain uses TRBV15 with TRBJ1-1, with D possibly being TRBD1 (5 bases). The germline V gene has CDR1 LNHNV and CDR2 YYDKDF (reference sequence). This CDR3 has 16 residues. The ends were cut back, 1 base at V and 1 base at J, with 13 bases in the middle. The chain's CDR3 is CATSRGGRVENTEAFF. CDR3 nucleotides: TGTGCCACCAGCAGAGGGGGGAGGGTAGAGAACACTGAAGCTTTCTTT.

The chain carries TRBV27 and TRBJ2-7; D possibly corresponds to TRBD2 (5 bases). V shed 4 bases and J shed 2 bases, with 6 bases lying between them. CDR3 length: 12 residues. Germline loops: CDR1 MNHEY, CDR2 SMNVEV (reference sequence). This CDR3 reads CASSSGTYEQYF. As DNA, the CDR3 is TGTGCCAGCAGTTCCGGGACCTACGAGCAGTACTTC.

The chain combines TRBV7-2 with TRBJ1-4; D is possibly TRBD1 (6 bases). CDR3 length: 15 residues. Germline V CDR1 and CDR2: SGHTA, FQGNSA. V was pared by 1 base and J by 9 bases, with 15 bases between. DNA of the CDR3: TGTGCCAGCAGCTTAGGGGACATAGATGGGCAAAAACTGTTTTTT. Its translation is CASSLGDIDGQKLFF.

The chain couples TRBV11-2 to TRBJ2-7, with 7 bases that match TRBD1. This CDR3 spans 15 amino acids. V gave up 5 bases and J gave up 1 base; unmatched junction bases: 8. Germline-derived CDR1 and CDR2 are SGHAT and FQNNGV. The CDR3 sequence is CASSVAGTVSYEQYF. The CDR3 DNA follows: TGTGCCAGCAGCGTCGCAGGGACAGTTTCCTACGAGCAGTACTTC.

The gene calls are TRBV6-1 and TRBJ1-1; the D is unclear. Trimming took off 5 bases at V and 2 bases at J, with 9 bases between the two ends. The length of the CDR3 is 13 residues. CDR1 and CDR2 (germline): MNHNS, SASEGT. CDR3 DNA sequence: TGTGCCAGCAGTTATATCCTTAACACTGAAGCTTTCTTT. This translates into CASSYILNTEAFF.

The gene calls are TRBV7-2 and TRBJ1-1; D may be TRBD1 (6 bases). CDR3 length: 16 amino acids. Germline V lookup: CDR1 SGHTA, CDR2 FQGNSA. Trimming took off 1 base at V and 1 base at J, with 13 bases between the two ends. The CDR3 DNA is TGTGCCAGCAGCTTAGTGTTGGGACATCCGAACACTGAAGCTTTCTTT. Amino acids: CASSLVLGHPNTEAFF.

The gene calls are TRBV9 and TRBJ1-1; 9 positions agree with TRBD1. Trimming removed 3 bases from V and 5 bases from J; junction bases left unmatched: 8. CDR3 length equals 15 residues. Germline assignment: CDR1 SGDLS and CDR2 YYNGEE. The CDR3 here is CASSAQGARGTEAFF. DNA for the CDR3: TGTGCCAGCAGCGCACAGGGGGCGCGGGGAACTGAAGCTTTCTTT.

V is TRBV27 and J is TRBJ1-2; D possibly corresponds to TRBD1 (5 bases). V lost 2 bases and J 5 bases, leaving 9 bases between the germline ends. The V gene's germline CDR1 is MNHEY and CDR2 SMNVEV (reference sequence). The CDR3 is made up of 13 amino acids. In DNA, the CDR3 is TGTGCCAGCAGTTTAGGGGGGGGGTATGGCTACACCTTC. This codes for CASSLGGGYGYTF.

The chain couples TRBV7-9 to TRBJ2-5; tentatively, D is TRBD1 (7 bases). This CDR3 has 14 residues. V shed 4 bases and J shed 5 bases, with 14 bases lying between them. Germline CDR1 is SEHNR and CDR2 is FQNEAQ (reference sequence). CDR3 nucleotide sequence: TGTGCCAGCAGCTCTACACCAGGGGGGGAGACCCAGTACTTC. It codes for CASSSTPGGETQYF.